This entry describes one T cell receptor beta chain. Its target is unknown. What was sequenced were expressed TCRB transcripts, since all of the isolated RNA had been reverse transcribed. TCRdb keeps only in-frame clones here, not all; method: immunoSEQ multiplex PCR. The sample gives approximately 160,000 clones, approximately 10% of which show up once; around 0.48% is in the top ten. This sample is part of a study of beta chain features in type 1 diabetes. Study in general: Some 110 million sorted cells were examined across all samples. Notes on the study in general: Patients' naive, central memory and Treg TCRB repertoires seemed closer to one another than those of healthy donors. Within each of all four CD4+ subsets, Type 1 diabetes patients had TCRB CDR3s that were moderately but significantly shorter.

V dropped 5 bases and J dropped 3; count of bases not matched to a gene: 4. CDR1 and CDR2 (germline): SEHNR, FQNEAQ (reference sequence). This CDR3 is 13 amino acids long. Source material: central memory CD4+ T cells from blood. This TCR derives from a man aged 30 to 45 with type 1 diabetes. The chain links TRBV7-9 to TRBJ2-7; 7 bases match TRBD1. This chain's CDR3 is CASSRQGVYEQYF. CDR3 in DNA: TGTGCCAGCAGCCGACAGGGAGTCTACGAGCAGTACTTC.